This passage covers 31 T cell receptor beta chains from one sample sequenced in a study of response to subunit inactivated influenza vaccine. Each CDR3 protein gets one entry after TCRdb re-called the RT-PCR reads with MiXCR. Of fewer than 600,000 distinct CDR3 sequences listed, 7.2% are singletons. The specimen comprised PBMCs from blood, sampled about 23 months after vaccination. All receptors come from a man in his fifties or sixties who received an inactivated influenza vaccine.

This clonotype was recorded at least ten times. The V call is TRBV28, the J call TRBJ1-6; D gene ambiguous. The V gene lost 3 bases and the J gene lost 9 bases, with 15 bases spanning the gap. Germline assignment: CDR1 MDHEN and CDR2 SYDVKM. This CDR3 contains 15 residues. The CDR3 protein is CASSFDDRVISPLHF. In DNA form, the CDR3 reads TGTGCCAGCAGTTTCGACGATCGGGTGATTTCACCCCTCCACTTT.

V gene TRBV18 combines with J gene TRBJ2-7, with D perhaps matching TRBD2 (6 bases). V gave up 0 bases and J gave up 4 bases, with 10 bases separating them. The length of the CDR3 is 14 residues. Germline V lookup: CDR1 KGHSH, CDR2 LQKENI. The CDR3 DNA reads as TGTGCCAGCTCACCACCGGGACTCTATTACGAGCAGTACTTC. Amino acid sequence: CASSPPGLYYEQYF. The whole variable domain, remainder taken from reference TRBV18 and TRBJ2-7, is NAGVMQNPRHLVRRRGQEARLRCSPMKGHSHVYWYRQLPEEGLKFMVYLQKENIIDESGMPKERFSAEFPKEGPSILRIQQVVRGDSAAYFCASSPPGLYYEQYFGPGTRLTVT.

The chain employs TRBV6-2 or TRBV6-3 and TRBJ1-5, with D possibly being TRBD1 (6 bases). The ends were cut back, 5 bases at V and 3 bases at J, with 8 bases in the middle. The CDR3 runs to 13 residues. From germline, CDR1 is MNHEY and CDR2 SVGEGT. Here the CDR3 DNA reads TGTGCCAGCAGTGACAGGCTCAATCAGCCCCAGCATTTT. As protein: CASSDRLNQPQHF.

The chain couples TRBV20-1 to TRBJ2-1, with TRBD2 matching over 14 bases. V shed 6 bases and J 3 bases; nucleotides not matched to a gene: 4. Germline V gene lookup returns CDR1 DFQATT and CDR2 SNEGSKA (reference sequence). This CDR3 region has 15 residues. In DNA form, the CDR3 reads TGCAGTGCGCGGACTAGCGGGGGGATCTACAATGAGCAGTTCTTC. Translated: CSARTSGGIYNEQFF.

This clonotype was recorded a few times. The chain is built from TRBV4-1 and TRBJ1-1, with a possible D match to TRBD1 (5 bases). The CDR3 length is 16 residues. Trimming pared 3 bases from V and 2 bases from J, leaving 16 bases between. The germline gives CDR1 MGHRA, CDR2 YSYEKL. Here the CDR3 reads CASSHLGGGGNTEAFF. CDR3 nucleotide sequence: TGCGCCAGCAGCCACCTGGGGGGGGGTGGCAACACTGAAGCTTTCTTT.

This clonotype was found a few times. The V call is TRBV7-9, the J call TRBJ2-2; D perhaps matches TRBD1 (5 bases). CDR1 is SEHNR, CDR2 FQNEAQ, per germline (reference sequence). Trimming shortened V by 5 bases and J by 2 bases, and 18 bases separated the two germline ends. The CDR3 is made up of 17 amino acids. The CDR3 DNA is TGTGCCAGCAGCCCGAAACGACAGAGCTTTAACACCGGGGAGCTGTTTTTT. This gives the protein CASSPKRQSFNTGELFF.

This rearrangement joins TRBV20-1 to TRBJ2-5; D might be TRBD2 (5 bases). Per the germline V gene, CDR1 is DFQATT and CDR2 is SNEGSKA (reference sequence). The CDR3 has 15 residues. Trimming removed 2 bases from V and 5 bases from J, with 18 bases in between. The CDR3 is CSARNQLGSGETQYF. In DNA, the CDR3 is TGCAGTGCTAGAAACCAATTGGGGTCGGGGGAGACCCAGTACTTC.

The chain recombines TRBV5-1 with TRBJ2-1; D gene unclear. V shed 0 bases and J shed 6 bases, with 10 bases lying between them. The CDR3 consists of 14 residues. The V gene's germline CDR1 is SGHRS and CDR2 YFSETQ. The CDR3 DNA reads TGCGCCAGCAGCTTGGGTGCTCCGTCCAATGAGCAGTTCTTC. Amino acids: CASSLGAPSNEQFF.

This clonotype was seen repeatedly, ten times or more. This chain links TRBV7-2 with TRBJ1-1, with D maybe TRBD1 (5 bases). This CDR3 contains 14 residues. Deletions cut 2 bases from V and 0 bases from J, with 7 bases between. CDR1 SGHTA and CDR2 FQGNSA come from the germline V gene. CDR3 sequence reads: CASSLMTVNTEAFF. The DNA for the CDR3 is TGTGCCAGCAGCTTAATGACAGTGAACACTGAAGCTTTCTTT. Filled out from reference TRBV7-2 and TRBJ1-1, the complete variable domain reads GAGVSQSPSNKVTEKGKDVELRCDPISGHTALYWYRQSLGQGLEFLIYFQGNSAPDKSGLPSDRFSAERTGGSVSTLTIQRTQQEDSAVYLCASSLMTVNTEAFFGQGTRLTVV.

This clonotype was detected many times. The gene calls are TRBV4-3 and TRBJ2-7; a weak D match, TRBD2 (7 bases). V was trimmed by 3 bases and J by 3 bases, leaving 15 bases between them. Germline V gene data show CDR1 as LGHNA and CDR2 as YSLEER. The CDR3 loop spans 15 amino acids. CDR3 region: CASSQGRGVFYEQYF. CDR3 DNA: TGCGCCAGCAGCCAGGGGAGGGGGGTTTTCTACGAGCAGTACTTC.

This clonotype occurred a few times. The chain uses TRBV20-1 and TRBJ2-5; 7 bases align to TRBD1. The CDR3 length is 13 residues. The J segment lost 4 bases and the V segment lost 5 bases, leaving 7 bases of the junction unmatched. Germline values: CDR1 DFQATT, CDR2 SNEGSKA (reference sequence). The CDR3 here is CSAGTTGPETQYF. In nucleotides, the CDR3 is TGCAGTGCTGGAACGACAGGGCCAGAGACCCAGTACTTC.

In its sample, this clonotype was seen a few times. V and J are TRBV7-3 and TRBJ2-1, with TRBD2 matching over 11 bases. The CDR3 consists of 21 residues. The germline gives CDR1 SGHTA, CDR2 FQGTGA. J gave up 4 bases and V 0 bases, and 17 bases lay outside the gene matches. The DNA of the CDR3 is TGTGCCAGCAGCTTAACGACATCGACAGGGCTGAGACTAGCGGGGTACAATGAGCAGTTCTTC. Translating it yields CASSLTTSTGLRLAGYNEQFF.

The chain combines TRBV6-5 with TRBJ1-2; TRBD1 might be the D (5 bases). V was shortened by 2 bases and J by 7 bases, with 14 bases between the two germline ends. CDR1 and CDR2 (germline): MNHEY, SVGAGI. CDR3 size: 14 residues. This chain's CDR3 is CASSYSSGSGGYTF. The CDR3 coding sequence is TGTGCCAGCAGTTACAGTTCAGGGAGCGGTGGCTACACCTTC.

This clonotype was recorded a few times. The chain carries TRBV24-1 and TRBJ2-7, with D perhaps assigned TRBD1 or TRBD2 (5 bases each). Per germline, CDR1 KGHDR and CDR2 SFDVKD. Trimming took off 3 bases at V and 0 bases at J, with 20 bases between the two ends. The CDR3 totals 18 residues. The CDR3 loop reads CATSDGIAMGRSSYEQYF. The CDR3 DNA is TGTGCCACCAGTGATGGGATAGCGATGGGACGCAGCTCCTACGAGCAGTACTTC.

This clonotype was found a few times. The chain links TRBV29-1 to TRBJ1-1; D is possibly TRBD1 (6 bases). CDR1 is SQVTM and CDR2 is ANQGSEA in the germline V gene. The CDR3 sequence is 13 residues long. Trimming took 0 bases from V and 11 from J, leaving 16 bases between them. CDR3 in DNA: TGCAGCGTTGAAGATCGAAGGGGGGAGGGCGCTTTCTTT. Translated: CSVEDRRGEGAFF.

There are a few counts of this clonotype. This chain connects TRBV7-9 to TRBJ1-6; D gene uncertain. V lost 2 bases and J lost 5, with 7 bases in between. The CDR3 covers 14 residues. The V gene's germline CDR1 is SEHNR and CDR2 FQNEAQ (reference sequence). Here the CDR3 reads CASSLLKDNSPLHF. CDR3 DNA: TGTGCCAGCAGCTTATTAAAGGATAATTCACCCCTCCACTTT.

This clonotype has at least ten counts. The chain links TRBV6-2 or TRBV6-3 to TRBJ1-5; no clear D. The V and J ends lost 6 bases and 0 bases respectively, with 9 bases between them. CDR1 and CDR2 (germline): MNHEY, SVGEGT. The CDR3 has 14 amino acids. The CDR3 region is CASRQRISNQPQHF. The CDR3 DNA follows: TGTGCCAGCAGGCAGCGTATTAGCAATCAGCCCCAGCATTTT.

Only a few counts were recorded for this clonotype. The chain uses TRBV24-1 and TRBJ2-1; a possible D gene is TRBD2 (6 bases). Germline lookup yields CDR1 KGHDR and CDR2 SFDVKD. The V end lost 1 base, the J end lost 0 bases, and 9 bases lay between the germline ends. The CDR3 sequence is 16 residues long. CDR3: CATSDLYGSSYNEQFF. DNA for the CDR3: TGTGCCACCAGTGATTTATACGGGAGCTCCTACAATGAGCAGTTCTTC.

This clonotype was detected a few times. The chain recombines TRBV2 with TRBJ1-2, with a tentative D call TRBD1 (6 bases). Trimming removed 6 bases from V and 7 bases from J, with 12 bases in between. Germline CDR1 reads SNHLY; CDR2 reads FYNNEI. The CDR3 spans 12 residues. CDR3 sequence reads: CASRGTWGGYTF. The CDR3 coding sequence is TGTGCCAGCAGGGGGACATGGGGTGGCTACACCTTC.

This clonotype was counted a few times. The V gene is TRBV12-3 or TRBV12-4, the J gene TRBJ1-2; weak D call: TRBD1 (6 bases). Deletions cut 3 bases from V and 0 bases from J, with 11 bases between. The length of the CDR3 is 15 residues. Here the CDR3 reads CASSFRTATNYGYTF. In DNA form, the CDR3 reads TGTGCCAGCAGTTTCAGGACAGCAACTAACTATGGCTACACCTTC.

This clonotype showed up just a few times. This rearrangement joins TRBV20-1 to TRBJ2-7, with D unresolved. V was cut by 0 bases and J by 0 bases, with 12 bases left in between. The CDR3 is 15 residues long. Germline V gene lookup returns CDR1 DFQATT and CDR2 SNEGSKA (reference sequence). The CDR3 region is CSARDRIGLSYEQYF. CDR3 DNA sequence: TGCAGTGCTAGAGATCGAATAGGGCTCTCCTACGAGCAGTACTTC.

This clonotype was observed many times. The CDR3: CSARYDGREDTQYF. CDR3 nucleotide sequence: TGCAGTGCTAGATATGACGGGAGGGAAGATACGCAGTATTTT. The chain recombines TRBV20-1 with TRBJ2-3; 8 nucleotides line up with TRBD2. The CDR3 covers 14 residues. Germline V gene data show CDR1 as DFQATT and CDR2 as SNEGSKA (reference sequence). The V gene end was trimmed by 2 bases and the J gene end by 5 bases; junction bases not matched to a gene: 6.

The sample holds a few counts of this clonotype. The chain is built from TRBV20-1 and TRBJ1-1, with a tentative D call TRBD1 (5 bases). V was clipped by 1 base and J by 5 bases, with 14 bases between them. Germline CDR1 DFQATT, CDR2 SNEGSKA (reference sequence). The CDR3 covers 14 residues. The CDR3 DNA is TGCAGTGCTAGAGTCGGGGGTCGGGAGACTGAAGCTTTCTTT. It is translated as CSARVGGRETEAFF.

This clonotype has a handful of counts. The V and J genes are TRBV9 and TRBJ2-1, with 8 bases fitting TRBD2. Germline CDR1 SGDLS, CDR2 YYNGEE. Unmatched junction bases numbered 14, after V lost 3 bases and J lost 6 bases. The length of the CDR3 is 17 residues. CDR3 bases: TGTGCCAGCAGCGGACGTTCTAGCGGGTCCCAGGGCAATGAGCAGTTCTTC. Residues: CASSGRSSGSQGNEQFF.

This clonotype was counted at least ten times. The chain carries TRBV12-3 or TRBV12-4 and TRBJ1-5; D not resolved. Deletions cut 3 bases from V and 4 bases from J, with 10 bases between. The CDR3 runs 14 residues. The CDR3 protein is CASSFSMSNQPQHF. The CDR3 nucleotides are TGTGCCAGCAGTTTTTCCATGAGTAATCAGCCCCAGCATTTT.

The chain is built from TRBV7-9 and TRBJ2-1, with TRBD2 matching 7 bases. V shed 1 base and J 7 bases; nucleotides not matched to a gene: 10. CDR1 and CDR2 from the germline V gene are SEHNR and FQNEAQ (reference sequence). The CDR3 is 16 residues long. The CDR3 sequence is CASSLGRLAEGNEQFF. The CDR3 region has the DNA TGTGCCAGCAGCTTAGGTCGGCTAGCGGAGGGAAATGAGCAGTTCTTC. Full variable domain (rest looked up from reference TRBV7-9 and TRBJ2-1): DTGVSQNPRHKITKRGQNVTFRCDPISEHNRLYWYRQTLGQGPEFLTYFQNEAQLEKSRLLSDRFSAERPKGSFSTLEIQRTEQGDSAMYLCASSLGRLAEGNEQFFGPGTRLTVL.

This clonotype was counted ten times or more. The chain links TRBV18 to TRBJ2-1, with D possibly TRBD2 on 5 matching bases. Trimming pared 5 bases from V and 0 bases from J, leaving 11 bases between. The CDR3 is 15 residues long. Germline V gene sequence: CDR1 KGHSH, CDR2 LQKENI. CDR3 sequence (DNA): TGTGCCAGCTCAACAGCGGCGGGCTCCTACAATGAGCAGTTCTTC. Translation gives CASSTAAGSYNEQFF.

This clonotype was picked up many times. V is TRBV20-1 and J is TRBJ2-7, with 8 bases matching TRBD2. The CDR3 has 13 amino acids. V was pared by 5 bases and J by 2 bases, with 5 bases of the junction left unmatched. In germline, CDR1 is DFQATT, CDR2 SNEGSKA (reference sequence). CDR3 nucleotide sequence: TGCAGTGCTGGAATAGCGGGGACCTACGAGCAGTACTTC. Residues: CSAGIAGTYEQYF.

The gene calls are TRBV14 and TRBJ2-5; 9 nucleotides align to TRBD1. The CDR3 is 16 residues long. Per germline, CDR1 SGHDN and CDR2 FVKESK. V lost 1 base, J lost 2 bases, and 5 bases stayed unmatched. The DNA of the CDR3 is TGTGCCAGCAGCCAAGGGGACAGGGCCCTACAAGAGACCCAGTACTTC. This sequence encodes CASSQGDRALQETQYF.

This clonotype has more than one count but fewer than ten. The CDR3 coding sequence is TGTGCCAGTAGTATAGGGGGCGAGGGTAATCAGCCCCAGCATTTT. Amino acid sequence: CASSIGGEGNQPQHF. The chain employs TRBV19 and TRBJ1-5; a weak D match, TRBD1 (5 bases). CDR3 size: 15 residues. Looked up from germline, CDR1 is LNHDA and CDR2 is SQIVND (reference sequence). V lost 1 base, J lost 4 bases, and 11 bases lay in between.

V and J are TRBV7-8 and TRBJ1-1; D ambiguous. The CDR3 is 14 residues long. V was shortened by 3 bases and J by 5 bases, with 13 bases between the two germline ends. The germline CDR1 and CDR2 sequences are SGHVS and FQNEAQ. The CDR3 nucleotides are TGTGCCAGCAGCTTGGAACCGGAGGGAACTGAAGCTTTCTTT. As protein: CASSLEPEGTEAFF.